These 18 T cell receptor beta chains originate from one sample sequenced in a study of response to subunit inactivated influenza vaccine. TCRdb fed the RT-PCR reads into MiXCR, producing one record per CDR3 protein. The top ten hold under 14% of the sample, which has 630,000 or so distinct CDR3 sequences, more than 15% seen once. The input for sequencing was PBMCs from blood, taken approximately 12 days after vaccination. Receptors originate from a man aged 50-60 years who received an inactivated influenza vaccine.

The table lists this clonotype with a few counts. This sequence joins TRBV18 and TRBJ2-6; D gene ambiguous. This CDR3 is 15 amino acids long. Trimming removed 2 bases at V and 0 bases at J, with 5 bases between. CDR1 is KGHSH and CDR2 is LQKENI in the germline V gene. CDR3: CASSPLTSGANVLTF. The CDR3 DNA reads TGTGCCAGCTCACCATTAACCTCTGGGGCCAACGTCCTGACTTTC.

This clonotype turned up a few times. The chain carries TRBV5-5 and TRBJ1-1, with TRBD1 matching over 10 bases. The V and J ends lost 4 bases and 0 bases, in that order; junction bases with no gene match: 3. Germline-derived CDR1 and CDR2 are SGHKS and YYEKEE (reference sequence). The CDR3 totals 15 residues. Here the CDR3 reads CASSVDRGVNTEAFF. The CDR3 DNA reads as TGTGCCAGCAGCGTGGACAGGGGGGTGAACACTGAAGCTTTCTTT. Using reference TRBV5-5 and TRBJ1-1 for the parts outside the CDR3, the full variable domain is DAGVTQSPTHLIKTRGQQVTLRCSPISGHKSVSWYQQVLGQGPQFIFQYYEKEERGRGNFPDRFSARQFPNYSSELNVNALLLGDSALYLCASSVDRGVNTEAFFGQGTRLTVV.

This clonotype has more than one count but fewer than ten. V usage is TRBV12-3 or TRBV12-4 and J usage is TRBJ1-4; weak D call: TRBD1 (6 bases). The CDR3 runs 13 residues. Trimming pared 6 bases from V and 8 bases from J, leaving 13 bases between. The CDR3 DNA follows: TGTGCCAGCAGACCACAGGGAGGAGAAAAACTGTTTTTT. It is translated as CASRPQGGEKLFF.

The chain couples TRBV20-1 to TRBJ2-3; 10 nucleotides align to TRBD2. The V gene's germline CDR1 is DFQATT and CDR2 SNEGSKA (reference sequence). The ends lost 1 base at V and 5 bases at J; junction bases unmatched: 9. CDR3 length equals 16 residues. CDR3 coding DNA: TGCAGTGCTAGAGTAGGCACTAGCGGGATTCAAGATACGCAGTATTTT. Amino acid sequence: CSARVGTSGIQDTQYF.

This clonotype was found a few times. The genes are TRBV10-2 and TRBJ2-1; D might be TRBD1 or TRBD2, each matching 6 bases. In germline, CDR1 is WSHSY, CDR2 SAAADI. V was cut by 6 bases and J by 3 bases, with 21 bases left in between. CDR3 length: 17 residues. CDR3 amino acids: CASRSVKRGGLYNEQFF. In DNA form, the CDR3 reads TGCGCCAGCAGGTCAGTAAAGAGAGGGGGACTCTACAATGAGCAGTTCTTC.

The sample holds a few counts of this clonotype. V usage is TRBV20-1 and J usage is TRBJ2-1, with TRBD1 identical over 7 bases. This CDR3 spans 14 amino acids. Germline-derived CDR1 and CDR2 are DFQATT and SNEGSKA (reference sequence). Germline trimming cut 6 bases from V and 3 bases from J; bases unmatched to any gene: 8. CDR3 nucleotides: TGCAGTGCAAGGGGACAGTCTAGCTACAATGAGCAGTTCTTC. Its protein product is CSARGQSSYNEQFF.

This clonotype came up many times. The chain has TRBV9 and TRBJ2-5; D is perhaps TRBD2 (6 bases). The germline V and J ends were trimmed by 2 bases and 2 bases, with 10 bases remaining between them. Germline V gene sequence: CDR1 SGDLS, CDR2 YYNGEE. This CDR3 spans 14 amino acids. The CDR3 loop reads CASSVSGTQETQYF. In nucleotides, the CDR3 is TGTGCCAGCAGCGTCTCAGGGACTCAAGAGACCCAGTACTTC.

The table lists this clonotype with a few counts. This chain links TRBV20-1 with TRBJ2-7; the D gene is possibly TRBD2 (6 bases). Germline values: CDR1 DFQATT, CDR2 SNEGSKA (reference sequence). The CDR3 covers 14 residues. The V end was cut by 3 bases, the J end by 2 bases, with 14 bases between. The CDR3 nucleotides read TGCAGTGCTAGGATGGCGGGACGAGCCTACGAGCAGTACTTC. Translation: CSARMAGRAYEQYF.

V and J are TRBV29-1 and TRBJ1-1, with no clear D. Germline assignment: CDR1 SQVTM and CDR2 ANQGSEA. The CDR3 loop spans 12 amino acids. Trimming stripped 7 bases from V and 3 bases from J, with 12 bases between. The CDR3 region has the DNA TGCAGCGCCTTGACTGTGGACACTGAAGCTTTCTTT. Its protein product is CSALTVDTEAFF.

This clonotype was recorded a few times. The chain carries TRBV29-1 and TRBJ2-7; D remains ambiguous. There are 12 residues in the CDR3. Trimming took 4 bases from V and 2 from J, leaving 9 bases between them. Germline CDR1 is SQVTM and CDR2 is ANQGSEA. Here the CDR3 DNA reads TGCAGCGTTGGGACGGACGCCTACGAGCAGTACTTC. The encoded protein is CSVGTDAYEQYF.

The chain joins TRBV5-1 to TRBJ2-3; 7 bases match TRBD2. Germline trimming cut 2 bases from V and 4 bases from J; bases unmatched to any gene: 7. CDR1 and CDR2 from the germline V gene are SGHRS and YFSETQ. The CDR3 covers 15 residues. The CDR3 reads CASSLSSGVPDTQYF. The DNA of the CDR3 is TGCGCCAGCAGCTTATCGAGCGGGGTTCCAGATACGCAGTATTTT.

This clonotype was observed a handful of times. This chain joins TRBV7-2 and TRBJ2-1, with 10 bases aligning to TRBD2. This CDR3 has 15 amino acids. Germline V gene data show CDR1 as SGHTA and CDR2 as FQGNSA. Losses at the gene ends were 5 bases for V and 6 bases for J; bases not matched to a gene: 7. CDR3 in amino acids: CASSKLAGGPNEQFF. CDR3 nucleotides: TGTGCCAGCAGCAAATTAGCGGGAGGTCCCAATGAGCAGTTCTTC.

This clonotype was seen many times. The chain uses TRBV7-9 and TRBJ1-4, with TRBD1 matching 9 bases. The V and J ends lost 4 bases and 8 bases, in that order; junction bases with no gene match: 5. CDR1 SEHNR and CDR2 FQNEAQ come from the germline V gene (reference sequence). The CDR3 length is 14 residues. CDR3 coding DNA: TGTGCCAGCAGCTCAGGACAGGGGAACGAAAAACTGTTTTTT. This translates into CASSSGQGNEKLFF.

The chain joins TRBV6-2 or TRBV6-3 to TRBJ1-5; 7 bases are a match to TRBD1. Trimming at V came to 8 bases and at J to 6 bases, leaving 7 bases not matched to a gene. The CDR3 has 13 residues. Germline CDR1 is MNHEY and CDR2 is SVGEGT. The CDR3 nucleotides are TGTGCCAGCCGGGAGGGGGCGAGTCAGCCCCAGCATTTT. This codes for CASREGASQPQHF.

In its sample, this clonotype was seen many times. The rearrangement links TRBV5-1 to TRBJ2-4; D is perhaps TRBD2 (6 bases). The germline V and J ends were trimmed by 5 bases and 7 bases, with 7 bases remaining between them. Germline CDR1 reads SGHRS; CDR2 reads YFSETQ. The CDR3 spans 11 residues. CDR3 amino acids: CASRRGNIQYF. The CDR3 coding sequence is TGCGCCAGCAGACGGGGGAACATTCAGTACTTC.

V is TRBV15 and J is TRBJ2-1; TRBD2 aligns across 9 bases. With V trimmed by 0 bases and J by 10 bases, 16 bases remained unmatched. The V gene's germline CDR1 is LNHNV and CDR2 YYDKDF (reference sequence). CDR3 length: 18 residues. The chain's CDR3 is CATSRDLRGGRWVEEQFF. As DNA, the CDR3 is TGTGCCACCAGCAGAGATCTGCGGGGGGGCCGTTGGGTCGAGGAGCAGTTCTTC.

The chain employs TRBV7-9 and TRBJ2-5; 8 bases map to TRBD2. CDR3 length equals 17 residues. CDR1 is SEHNR and CDR2 is FQNEAQ in the germline V gene (reference sequence). V trimming: 5 bases; J trimming: 2 bases; junction bases outside the gene matches: 13. The CDR3 sequence: CASSTIARAGAQETQYF. The CDR3 coding sequence is TGTGCCAGCAGCACCATCGCCCGAGCGGGGGCACAAGAGACCCAGTACTTC.

The gene calls are TRBV6-2 or TRBV6-3 and TRBJ2-1, with 10 bases lining up with TRBD1. The J segment lost 4 bases and the V segment lost 5 bases, leaving 8 bases of the junction unmatched. This CDR3 spans 16 amino acids. Germline lookup yields CDR1 MNHEY and CDR2 SVGEGT. The CDR3 DNA follows: TGTGCCAGCAGTAGACGACAGGGGGCGGGTTACAATGAGCAGTTCTTC. Its protein is CASSRRQGAGYNEQFF.